These 6 T cell receptor beta chains were all obtained from the same sample, sequenced in a study of PD-1 blockade in classical Hodgkin lymphoma. Specified time point: cycle 4 day 1 (C4D1), after 6 weeks of nivolumab. Exposure to brentuximab vedotin varied, and each patient had relapsed following autologous stem cell transplantation. Investigators isolated CD4+ T cells from thawed PBMCs through magnetic negative selection. Clones were sequenced by immunoSEQ multiplex PCR, and TCRdb holds only the in-frame ones, with some missing. This table holds 20,000 to 25,000 clones, over 75% found once. This sample comprised CD4+ T cells from blood, obtained before the fourth cycle of nivolumab. These receptors were obtained from a human donor with classical Hodgkin lymphoma.

CDR3 DNA: TGTGCCAGCAGGATAGTACCGAACACTGAAGCTTTCTTT. Amino acids: CASRIVPNTEAFF. The rearrangement links TRBV6-6 to TRBJ1-1, with D unclear. CDR1 is MNHNY, CDR2 SVGAGI, per germline (reference sequence). V was clipped by 6 bases and J by 1 base, with 9 bases between them. CDR3 size: 13 residues.

This clone was detected a few times. V usage is TRBV7-9 and J usage is TRBJ1-6, with D uncertain. Germline V lookup: CDR1 SEHNR, CDR2 FQNEAQ (reference sequence). V was pared by 1 base and J by 7 bases, with 8 bases between. The CDR3 spans 14 residues. The CDR3 nucleotides read TGTGCCAGCAGCTTAGGCGAGTGGAATTCACCCCTCCACTTT. Its translation: CASSLGEWNSPLHF.

CDR3 bases: TGTGCCAGCAGCGTTCGATCCAGGGGATACAATGAGCAGTTCTTC. Amino acids: CASSVRSRGYNEQFF. The chain employs TRBV9 and TRBJ2-1, with D possibly TRBD1 on 6 matching bases. This CDR3 is 15 amino acids long. V lost 2 bases and J lost 4, with 13 bases in between. From germline, CDR1 is SGDLS and CDR2 YYNGEE.

The rearrangement uses TRBV2 and TRBJ2-2; tentative D call: TRBD1 (5 bases). Per germline, CDR1 SNHLY and CDR2 FYNNEI. The CDR3 length is 13 residues. Trimming removed 5 bases from V and 3 bases from J, with 7 bases in between. In DNA, the CDR3 is TGTGCCAGCAGTAGACAGTACACCGGGGAGCTGTTTTTT. Its translation: CASSRQYTGELFF.

The V gene is TRBV20-1, the J gene TRBJ2-7, with D hard to call. Trimming pared 7 bases from V and 6 bases from J, leaving 13 bases between. The CDR3 is made up of 11 amino acids. Per the germline V gene, CDR1 is DFQATT and CDR2 is SNEGSKA (reference sequence). This CDR3 is CSGLLGSEQYF. The CDR3 bases are TGCAGTGGACTGTTGGGGTCCGAGCAGTACTTC.

The table lists this clone with a few counts. The chain joins TRBV2 to TRBJ2-1, with D perhaps being TRBD1 or TRBD2 (6 bases each). Germline V gene sequence: CDR1 SNHLY, CDR2 FYNNEI. V was clipped by 9 bases and J by 4 bases, with 13 bases between them. The CDR3 sequence is 13 residues long. The CDR3 sequence is CASGGGVYNEQFF. The CDR3 region has the DNA TGTGCCAGTGGGGGCGGGGTTTACAATGAGCAGTTCTTC.